This T cell receptor beta chain stems from a study of blood T cells in healthy people across ages. Next came a second PCR, run for about 7 to 12 cycles, which used a sample-barcoded 5' primer along with a J-beta primer mix. MiXCR was run by TCRdb on the 5' RACE reads, yielding one entry per CDR3 protein. The sample lists about 400,000 distinct CDR3 sequences; 45% to 60% were seen once. The sample consisted of blood. The TCR originated in a man aged 55 to 70 in good health.

Here the CDR3 DNA reads TGTGCCAGCAGCTCAGTGGTACAGGTGAGATCCTACGAGCAGTACTTC. Amino acids: CASSSVVQVRSYEQYF. The chain joins TRBV7-2 to TRBJ2-7, with D perhaps matching TRBD1 (5 bases). V dropped 4 bases and J dropped 1 base, with 17 bases sitting between them. Looked up from germline, CDR1 is SGHTA and CDR2 is FQGNSA. The CDR3 has 16 residues.